Shown below are 16 T cell receptor beta chains from a single sample sequenced in a study of T cells after yellow fever vaccination. TCRdb reprocessed the 5' RACE reads via MiXCR and lists one record per CDR3 protein. The sample consists of just under 600,000 distinct CDR3 sequences, less than 15% of them appearing once. The sequences come from PBMCs, collected on the day of the yellow fever booster vaccination. These receptors came from a man aged 25-40 years who received the YFV17D yellow fever vaccine.

The rearrangement joins TRBV5-1 to TRBJ2-5; maybe TRBD2 (6 bases). The V gene lost 4 bases and the J gene lost 5 bases, with 18 bases spanning the gap. This CDR3 has 15 residues. CDR1 and CDR2 (germline): SGHRS, YFSETQ. The CDR3 nucleotides read TGCGCCAGCAGCCCGAGGACGGATCGGGAGGAGACCCAGTACTTC. Translated: CASSPRTDREETQYF.

The chain combines TRBV9 with TRBJ2-5, with 9 positions matching TRBD1. Trimming removed 4 bases from V and 5 bases from J; junction bases left unmatched: 9. CDR3 length: 15 amino acids. The germline gives CDR1 SGDLS, CDR2 YYNGEE. CDR3 protein: CASSPTGGAWETQYF. CDR3 coding DNA: TGTGCCAGCAGCCCCACAGGGGGCGCATGGGAGACCCAGTACTTC.

This clonotype was picked up a small number of times. The chain combines TRBV6-5 with TRBJ2-5; the match to TRBD2 covers 8 bases. The CDR3 consists of 11 residues. V shed 10 bases, J shed 5 bases, and the junction held 3 bases outside the gene matches. The germline gives CDR1 MNHEY, CDR2 SVGAGI. In nucleotides, the CDR3 is TGTGCCATCCGGGAGGGCGAGACCCAGTACTTC. This codes for CAIREGETQYF.

This clonotype was observed at least ten times. CDR3 sequence reads: CASSVGLATDTQYF. CDR3 bases: TGTGCCAGCAGCGTAGGACTAGCCACAGATACGCAGTATTTT. The chain joins TRBV9 to TRBJ2-3; 7 bases align to TRBD2. Germline CDR1 SGDLS, CDR2 YYNGEE. This CDR3 has 14 amino acids. Trimming took 0 bases from V and 2 from J; bases not matched to a gene: 0.

This clonotype was seen only a few times. Here the CDR3 DNA reads TGTGCCAGCAGTACCCACGGACTAGCGGGCGGTTACTCCTACGAGCAGTACTTC. Translated: CASSTHGLAGGYSYEQYF. V gene TRBV12-3 or TRBV12-4 combines with J gene TRBJ2-7, with 11 bases matching TRBD2. After removal of 5 bases from V and 0 bases from J, the junction contained 12 bases not matched to a gene. The CDR3 length is 18 residues.

The V call is TRBV5-1, the J call TRBJ2-2; D perhaps matches TRBD1 (5 bases). V was trimmed by 5 bases and J by 5 bases, leaving 13 bases between them. Germline V gives CDR1 SGHRS, CDR2 YFSETQ. The CDR3 is 14 amino acids. As DNA, the CDR3 is TGCGCCAGCAGTGGGGCAGATCCGACCGGGGAGCTGTTTTTT. Amino acids: CASSGADPTGELFF. The complete variable domain, with remaining parts taken from reference TRBV5-1 and TRBJ2-2, reads KAGVTQTPRYLIKTRGQQVTLSCSPISGHRSVSWYQQTPGQGLQFLFEYFSETQRNKGNFPGRFSGRQFSNSRSEMNVSTLELGDSALYLCASSGADPTGELFFGEGSRLTVL.

The chain joins TRBV20-1 to TRBJ2-1; TRBD1 matches 11 bases. Per germline, CDR1 DFQATT and CDR2 SNEGSKA (reference sequence). The CDR3 spans 20 residues. Unmatched junction bases numbered 19, after V lost 3 bases and J lost 3 bases. For the CDR3, the DNA is TGCAGTGCTAGTTCCATCGTCGGGACAGGGGGAAAAGGGAGCTACAATGAGCAGTTCTTC. Encoded protein: CSASSIVGTGGKGSYNEQFF.

This clonotype was detected ten times or more. This chain joins TRBV7-7 and TRBJ2-2; 8 nucleotides match TRBD2. The CDR3 has 14 residues. Germline V gives CDR1 SSHAT, CDR2 FNYEAQ (reference sequence). V gave up 5 bases and J gave up 7 bases; unmatched junction bases: 6. As DNA, the CDR3 is TGTGCCAGCAGCCCCGGTACTAGCGGCGGGGAGCTGTTTTTT. Translated, it gives CASSPGTSGGELFF.

This clonotype was found once. One end of the junction fails to match germline, which may point to a read error. This chain joins TRBV5-4 and TRBJ2-7; 11 nucleotides align to TRBD2. CDR1 SGHNT and CDR2 YYREEE come from the germline V gene (reference sequence). The CDR3 is 14 residues long. The CDR3 bases are TGTACCAGCAGCTCTCAGACTAGCGGGAACGAGCAGTACTTC. This gives the protein CTSSSQTSGNEQYF. Filled out from reference TRBV5-4 and TRBJ2-7, the complete variable domain reads ETGVTQSPTHLIKTRGQQVTLRCSSQSGHNTVSWYQQALGQGPQFIFQYYREEENGRGNFPPRFSGLQFPNYSSELNVNALELDDSALYLCTSSSQTSGNEQYFGPGTRLTVT.

The V and J genes are TRBV7-2 and TRBJ1-2; unclear D gene. CDR1 and CDR2 (germline): SGHTA, FQGNSA. This CDR3 is built from 13 residues. V lost 0 bases to trimming and J lost 4 bases, with 6 bases between them. CDR3 in amino acids: CASSLAFSYGYTF. DNA for the CDR3: TGTGCCAGCAGCTTAGCTTTCTCCTATGGCTACACCTTC.

This clonotype turned up a few times. This CDR3 reads CASSAVSGQGNTGELFF. CDR3 coding DNA: TGTGCCAGCAGCGCCGTTAGTGGACAGGGAAACACCGGGGAGCTGTTTTTT. This rearrangement joins TRBV9 to TRBJ2-2; 8 nucleotides line up with TRBD1. The CDR3 length is 17 residues. The V segment lost 3 bases and the J segment 2 bases; nucleotides outside the gene matches: 9. Germline CDR1 reads SGDLS; CDR2 reads YYNGEE.

The V gene is TRBV7-7, the J gene TRBJ2-7, with a possible D match to TRBD2 (5 bases). The CDR3 extends over 15 amino acids. Germline CDR1 and CDR2: SSHAT and FNYEAQ (reference sequence). The V gene lost 0 bases and the J gene lost 3 bases, with 12 bases spanning the gap. The CDR3 protein is CASSLAKRKSYEQYF. DNA for the CDR3: TGTGCCAGCAGCTTAGCGAAGCGGAAGAGCTACGAGCAGTACTTC.

This clonotype showed up just a few times. The CDR3 loop is CASSFRDGGNTIYF. The CDR3 region has the DNA TGTGCCAGCAGTTTCCGGGACGGAGGAAACACCATATATTTT. This rearrangement joins TRBV12-3 or TRBV12-4 to TRBJ1-3, with a tentative D call TRBD1 (5 bases). The CDR3 consists of 14 residues. The V and J ends lost 3 bases and 4 bases respectively, with 10 bases between them.

This clonotype was counted a few times. The chain employs TRBV6-2 or TRBV6-3 and TRBJ2-1; possible D gene TRBD2, 5 bases. CDR1 and CDR2 (germline): MNHEY, SVGEGT. Trimming left V 11 bases short and J 5 bases short, with 16 bases between. This CDR3 region has 13 residues. CDR3 DNA: TGTGCCGGTAGGAGAAGAGCGGACAATGAGCAGTTCTTC. Amino acid sequence: CAGRRRADNEQFF.

The V call is TRBV20-1, the J call TRBJ2-2, with D possibly being TRBD1 or TRBD2 (5 bases each). The CDR3 contains 12 residues. The V and J ends lost 6 bases and 6 bases respectively, with 11 bases between them. Germline CDR1 is DFQATT and CDR2 is SNEGSKA (reference sequence). This CDR3 is CSALMGAGELFF. CDR3 sequence (DNA): TGCAGTGCCCTCATGGGGGCCGGGGAGCTGTTTTTT.

This clonotype was seen only a few times. The chain carries TRBV19 and TRBJ2-7; 12 nucleotides align to TRBD2. Germline V lookup: CDR1 LNHDA, CDR2 SQIVND (reference sequence). After removal of 9 bases from V and 6 bases from J, the junction contained 6 bases not matched to a gene. This CDR3 spans 13 amino acids. The CDR3 DNA follows: TGTGCCAGCGCACTAGCGGGAGGAACCGAGCAGTACTTC. Encoded protein: CASALAGGTEQYF. Full variable domain (missing parts from reference TRBV19 and TRBJ2-7): DGGITQSPKYLFRKEGQNVTLSCEQNLNHDAMYWYRQDPGQGLRLIYYSQIVNDFQKGDIAEGYSVSREKKESFPLTVTSAQKNPTAFYLCASALAGGTEQYFGPGTRLTVT.